The 6 T cell receptor beta chains presented below share a single source sample, sequenced in a study of T cells after yellow fever vaccination. TCRdb called the 5' RACE reads again in MiXCR, with one record for every CDR3 protein. There are 300,000 or so distinct CDR3 sequences in the sample; about 4% occur only once, and roughly a quarter lies in the top ten. The material was PBMCs, obtained 5 days after the yellow fever booster vaccination. The receptors originated from a young man who received the YFV17D yellow fever vaccine.

The chain employs TRBV12-5 and TRBJ2-7; D might be TRBD1 (6 bases). Germline lookup yields CDR1 LGHNT and CDR2 FRNRAP. The ends were cut back, 9 bases at V and 0 bases at J, with 15 bases in the middle. The CDR3 has 14 residues. In DNA, the CDR3 is TGTGCTAGCGTCCCTGGCAGGGGCTCCTACGAGCAGTACGTC. Protein product: CASVPGRGSYEQYV.

This clonotype was seen a few times. The chain joins TRBV10-3 to TRBJ2-3; D may match TRBD1 or TRBD2 (5 bases each). This CDR3 comprises 15 residues. Trimming took 5 bases from V and 2 from J, leaving 14 bases between them. CDR1 and CDR2 from the germline V gene are ENHRY and SYGVKD. The CDR3 bases are TGTGCCATCAGTCATGGGGGTCTAATCACAGATACGCAGTATTTT. Translating gives CAISHGGLITDTQYF.

This clonotype was counted between two and nine times. The chain recombines TRBV19 with TRBJ2-4; weak D call: TRBD1 (6 bases). The CDR3 length is 16 residues. Germline-derived CDR1 and CDR2 are LNHDA and SQIVND (reference sequence). The V end was cut by 4 bases, the J end by 0 bases, with 13 bases between. Here the CDR3 DNA reads TGTGCCAGTAGTACCGGGACACTATTAGCCAAAAACATTCAGTACTTC. As protein: CASSTGTLLAKNIQYF.

In this sample, this clonotype turned up many times. This chain links TRBV6-5 with TRBJ2-7, with TRBD1 as a possible D gene (6 bases). Germline values: CDR1 MNHEY, CDR2 SVGAGI. The CDR3 consists of 15 residues. V was trimmed by 6 bases and J by 3 bases, leaving 18 bases between them. CDR3 region: CASRNNRERFYEQYF. The CDR3 DNA follows: TGTGCCAGCAGGAACAACAGGGAGCGTTTCTACGAGCAGTACTTC.

This clonotype was counted at least ten times. The chain uses TRBV9 and TRBJ1-1; D possibly corresponds to TRBD1 (6 bases). The CDR3 sequence is 16 residues long. V lost 3 bases and J 1 base, leaving 16 bases between the germline ends. CDR1 and CDR2 (germline): SGDLS, YYNGEE. The CDR3: CASSALTGTQNTEAFF. The CDR3 bases are TGTGCCAGCAGCGCACTAACCGGGACACAGAACACTGAAGCTTTCTTT.

This clonotype was counted many times. The chain is built from TRBV7-7 and TRBJ2-1; 11 bases map to TRBD2. Germline V gene data show CDR1 as SSHAT and CDR2 as FNYEAQ (reference sequence). This CDR3 has 19 amino acids. J gave up 9 bases and V 0 bases, and 16 bases lay outside the gene matches. The CDR3 region is CASSLAPASGGTPYGEQFF. In DNA form, the CDR3 reads TGTGCCAGCAGCTTAGCGCCGGCTAGCGGGGGGACGCCTTATGGTGAGCAGTTCTTC.